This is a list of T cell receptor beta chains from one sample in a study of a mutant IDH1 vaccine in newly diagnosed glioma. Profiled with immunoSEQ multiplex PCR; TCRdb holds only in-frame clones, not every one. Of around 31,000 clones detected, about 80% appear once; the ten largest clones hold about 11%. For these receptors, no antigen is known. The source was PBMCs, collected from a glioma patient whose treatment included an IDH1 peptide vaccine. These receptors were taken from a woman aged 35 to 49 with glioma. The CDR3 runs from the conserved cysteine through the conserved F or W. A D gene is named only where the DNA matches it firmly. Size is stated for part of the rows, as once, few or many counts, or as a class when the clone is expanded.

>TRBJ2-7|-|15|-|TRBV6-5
CASSPKNDLSYEQYF
TGTGCCAGCAGCCCGAAGAATGACCTATCCTACGAGCAGTACTTC
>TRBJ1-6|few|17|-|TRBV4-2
CASSQEWAGNYNSPLHF
TGTGCCAGCAGCCAAGAATGGGCTGGGAACTATAATTCACCCCTCCACTTT
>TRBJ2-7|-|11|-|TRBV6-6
CASSSQYEQYF
TGTGCCAGCAGTTCCCAATACGAGCAGTACTTC
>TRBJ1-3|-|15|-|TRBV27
CASRGLPGRGNTIYF
TGTGCCAGCAGGGGACTCCCCGGGCGGGGAAACACCATATATTTT
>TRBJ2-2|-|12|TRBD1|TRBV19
CASSRQGGELFF
TGTGCCAGTAGTCGACAGGGCGGGGAGCTGTTTTTT
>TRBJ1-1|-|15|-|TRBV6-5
CASSYSRPPNTEAFF
TGTGCCAGCAGTTACTCCCGGCCACCGAACACTGAAGCTTTCTTT
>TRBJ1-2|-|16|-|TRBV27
CASGTFHRDPPRGYTF
TGTGCCAGCGGCACCTTTCACCGGGACCCCCCTCGCGGCTACACCTTC
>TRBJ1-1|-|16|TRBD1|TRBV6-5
CASSYITGGPNTEAFF
TGTGCCAGCAGTTACATTACAGGGGGCCCGAACACTGAAGCTTTCTTT
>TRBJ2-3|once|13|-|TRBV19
CASSTRDTDTQYF
TGTGCCAGTAGTACCCGGGACACAGATACGCAGTATTTT
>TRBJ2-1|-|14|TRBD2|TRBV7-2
CASSPTSGGNEQFF
TGTGCCAGCAGCCCAACTAGCGGGGGCAATGAGCAGTTCTTC
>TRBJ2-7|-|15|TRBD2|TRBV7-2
CASSLDWAGAYEQYF
TGTGCCAGCAGCTTAGATTGGGCGGGAGCCTACGAGCAGTACTTC
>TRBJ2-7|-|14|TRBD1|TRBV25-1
CASSDSGQGYEQYF
TGTGCCAGCAGTGATTCGGGACAGGGCTACGAGCAGTACTTC
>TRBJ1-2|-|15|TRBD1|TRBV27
CASSLGQGSSYGYTF
TGTGCCAGCAGTTTAGGACAGGGGTCGAGCTATGGCTACACCTTC
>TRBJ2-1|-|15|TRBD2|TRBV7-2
CASSVTSEGYNEQFF
TGTGCCAGCAGCGTCACTAGCGAGGGGTACAATGAGCAGTTCTTC
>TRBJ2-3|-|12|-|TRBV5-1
CASSYLTDTQYF
TGCGCCAGCAGCTATCTCACAGATACGCAGTATTTT
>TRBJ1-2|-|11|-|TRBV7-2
CASSPLYGYTF
TGTGCCAGCAGCCCTCTCTATGGCTACACCTTC
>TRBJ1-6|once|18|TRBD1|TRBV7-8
CASSLVQGEWSYNSPLHF
TGTGCCAGCAGCTTAGTACAGGGGGAATGGTCCTATAATTCACCCCTCCACTTT
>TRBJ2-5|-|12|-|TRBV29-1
CSVVWGKETQYF
TGCAGCGTTGTTTGGGGAAAAGAGACCCAGTACTTC
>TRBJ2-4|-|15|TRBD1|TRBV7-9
CASSFAKTGGNIQYF
TGTGCCAGCAGCTTCGCAAAAACAGGGGGCAACATTCAGTACTTC
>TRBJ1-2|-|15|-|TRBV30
CAWSVLSAVRYGYTF
TGTGCCTGGAGTGTATTGTCGGCAGTTCGATATGGCTACACCTTC
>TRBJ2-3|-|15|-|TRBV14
CASSQQNIGTDTQYF
TGTGCCAGCAGCCAACAAAACATCGGCACAGATACGCAGTATTTT
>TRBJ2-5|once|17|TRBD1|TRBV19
CASRARTGGVGQETQYF
TGTGCCAGTAGAGCCCGGACAGGGGGAGTAGGGCAAGAGACCCAGTACTTC
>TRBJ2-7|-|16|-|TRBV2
CASSEAVAYPLYEQYF
TGTGCCAGCAGTGAAGCAGTGGCCTACCCACTCTACGAGCAGTACTTC
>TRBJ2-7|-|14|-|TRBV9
CASSVGRSSYEQYF
TGTGCCAGCAGCGTAGGGAGGAGCTCCTACGAGCAGTACTTC
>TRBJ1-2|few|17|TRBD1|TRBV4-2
CASSQVAGQGANYGYTF
TGTGCCAGCAGCCAGGTTGCTGGACAGGGAGCTAACTATGGCTACACCTTC
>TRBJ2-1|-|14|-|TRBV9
CASSVGNSNNEQFF
TGTGCCAGCAGCGTAGGGAATAGCAACAATGAGCAGTTCTTC
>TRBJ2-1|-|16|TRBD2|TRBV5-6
CASSLQGLAGGQWQFF
TGTGCCAGCAGCTTGCAAGGACTAGCGGGGGGGCAATGGCAGTTCTTC
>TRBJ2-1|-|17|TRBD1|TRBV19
CASTTSDRGLLYNEQFF
TGTGCCAGTACCACCTCGGACAGGGGACTACTTTACAATGAGCAGTTCTTC
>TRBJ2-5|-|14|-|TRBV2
CASSESGSRETQYF
TGTGCCAGCAGTGAATCAGGGTCGAGGGAGACCCAGTACTTC
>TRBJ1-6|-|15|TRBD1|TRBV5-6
CASSLDYRGHSPLHF
TGTGCCAGCAGCTTGGACTACAGGGGGCATTCACCCCTCCACTTT
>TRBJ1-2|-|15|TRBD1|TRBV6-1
CASSDSAGGWYGYTF
TGTGCCAGCAGTGACTCGGCAGGGGGATGGTATGGCTACACCTTC
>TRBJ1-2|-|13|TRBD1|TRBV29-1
CSAQQGSHYGYTF
TGCAGCGCACAACAGGGGTCGCACTATGGCTACACCTTC
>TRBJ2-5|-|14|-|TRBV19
CASSMGPIQETQYF
TGTGCCAGTAGTATGGGCCCGATCCAAGAGACCCAGTACTTC
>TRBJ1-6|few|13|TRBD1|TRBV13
CASSRGTVQTLHF
TGTGCCAGCAGCCGAGGGACAGTGCAGACCCTCCACTTT
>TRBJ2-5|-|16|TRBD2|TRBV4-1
CASSLDGTSGSETQYF
TGCGCCAGCAGCCTTGACGGGACTAGCGGGAGCGAGACCCAGTACTTC
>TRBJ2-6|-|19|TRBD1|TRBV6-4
CASSALPGQASSGANVLTF
TGTGCCAGCAGTGCCCTCCCGGGACAGGCCAGCTCTGGGGCCAACGTCCTGACTTTC
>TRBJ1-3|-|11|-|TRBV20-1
CSATLGNTIYF
TGCAGTGCTACCCTTGGAAACACCATATATTTT
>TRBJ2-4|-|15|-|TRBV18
CASSPPGSAKNIQYF
TGTGCCAGCTCACCACCGGGTTCCGCCAAAAACATTCAGTACTTC
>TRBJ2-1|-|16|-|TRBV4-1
CASSQDKRTPANEQFF
TGCGCCAGCAGCCAAGATAAGCGCACGCCGGCCAATGAGCAGTTCTTC
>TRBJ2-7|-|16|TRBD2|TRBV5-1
CASSPALRTRPAEQYF
TGCGCCAGCAGCCCAGCTTTGAGGACTAGACCGGCCGAGCAGTACTTC
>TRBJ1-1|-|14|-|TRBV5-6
CASQLIGVVTEAFF
TGTGCCAGTCAGCTTATAGGGGTGGTCACTGAAGCTTTCTTT
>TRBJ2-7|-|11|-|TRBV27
CASRSDYEQYF
TGTGCCAGCCGTTCGGACTACGAGCAGTACTTC
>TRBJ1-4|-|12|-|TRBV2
CATGATGGKLFF
TGTGCCACTGGGGCGACGGGGGGAAAACTGTTTTTT
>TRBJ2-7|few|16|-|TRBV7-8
CASSLPRRFSRGEQYF
TGTGCCAGCAGCCTCCCCAGGCGATTCTCCCGGGGGGAGCAGTACTTC
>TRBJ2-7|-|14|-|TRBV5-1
CASAAGTPTYEQYF
TGCGCCAGCGCGGCGGGGACACCGACCTACGAGCAGTACTTC
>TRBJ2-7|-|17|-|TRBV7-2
CASSPQVVIEGMGEQYF
TGTGCCAGCAGCCCACAGGTAGTGATAGAGGGGATGGGCGAGCAGTACTTC